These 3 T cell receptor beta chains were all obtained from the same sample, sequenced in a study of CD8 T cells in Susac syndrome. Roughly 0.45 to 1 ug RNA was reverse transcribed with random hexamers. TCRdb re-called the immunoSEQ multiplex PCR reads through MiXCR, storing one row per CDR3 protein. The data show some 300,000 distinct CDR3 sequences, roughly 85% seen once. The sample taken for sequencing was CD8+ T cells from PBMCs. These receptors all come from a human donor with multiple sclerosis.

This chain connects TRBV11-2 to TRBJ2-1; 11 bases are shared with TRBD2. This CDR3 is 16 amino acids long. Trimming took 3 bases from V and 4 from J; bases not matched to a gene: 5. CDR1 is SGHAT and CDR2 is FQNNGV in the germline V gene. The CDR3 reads CASSFDRTSGYNEQFF. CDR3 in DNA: TGTGCCAGCAGCTTTGACAGGACTAGCGGGTACAATGAGCAGTTCTTC. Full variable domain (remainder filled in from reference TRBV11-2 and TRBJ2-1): EAGVAQSPRYKIIEKRQSVAFWCNPISGHATLYWYQQILGQGPKLLIQFQNNGVVDDSQLPKDRFSAERLKGVDSTLKIQPAKLEDSAVYLCASSFDRTSGYNEQFFGPGTRLTVL.

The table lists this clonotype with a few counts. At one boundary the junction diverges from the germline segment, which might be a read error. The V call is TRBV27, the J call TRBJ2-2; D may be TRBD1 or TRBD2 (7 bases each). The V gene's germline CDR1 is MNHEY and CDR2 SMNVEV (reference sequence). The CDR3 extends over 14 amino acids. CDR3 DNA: TGTGCCAGCAGTTTAAAGTGGCAGGGGGGGGTGCTGTTTTTT. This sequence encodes CASSLKWQGGVLFF.

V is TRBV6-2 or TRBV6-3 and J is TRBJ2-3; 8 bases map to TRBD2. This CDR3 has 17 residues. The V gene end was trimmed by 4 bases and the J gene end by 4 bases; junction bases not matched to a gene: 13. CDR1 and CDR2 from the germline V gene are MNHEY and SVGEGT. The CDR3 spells CASSWMEISGNSDTQYF. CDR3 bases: TGTGCCAGCAGTTGGATGGAAATTAGCGGGAACTCAGATACGCAGTATTTT.